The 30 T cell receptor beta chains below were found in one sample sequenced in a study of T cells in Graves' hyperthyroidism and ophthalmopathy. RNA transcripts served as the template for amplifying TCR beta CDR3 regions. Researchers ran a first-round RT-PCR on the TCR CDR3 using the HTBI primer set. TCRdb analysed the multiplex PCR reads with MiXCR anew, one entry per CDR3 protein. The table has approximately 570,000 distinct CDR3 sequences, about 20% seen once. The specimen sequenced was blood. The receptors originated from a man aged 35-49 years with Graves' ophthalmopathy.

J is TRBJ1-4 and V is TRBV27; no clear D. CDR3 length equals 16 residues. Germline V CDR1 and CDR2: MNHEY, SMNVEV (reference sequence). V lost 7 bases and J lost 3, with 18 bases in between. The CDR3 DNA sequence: TGTGCCAGCAATCTACCGAACCCATATGCTAATGAAAAACTGTTTTTT. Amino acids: CASNLPNPYANEKLFF. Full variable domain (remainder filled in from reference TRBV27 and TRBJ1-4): EAQVTQNPRYLITVTGKKLTVTCSQNMNHEYMSWYRQDPGLGLRQIYYSMNVEVTDKGDVPEGYKVSRKEKRNFPLILESPSPNQTSLYFCASNLPNPYANEKLFFGSGTQLSVL.

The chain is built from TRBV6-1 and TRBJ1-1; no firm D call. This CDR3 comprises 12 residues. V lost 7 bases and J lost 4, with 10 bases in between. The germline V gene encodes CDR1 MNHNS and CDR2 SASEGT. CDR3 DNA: TGTGCCAGCATAGTCTGGGGCACTGAAGCTTTCTTT. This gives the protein CASIVWGTEAFF.

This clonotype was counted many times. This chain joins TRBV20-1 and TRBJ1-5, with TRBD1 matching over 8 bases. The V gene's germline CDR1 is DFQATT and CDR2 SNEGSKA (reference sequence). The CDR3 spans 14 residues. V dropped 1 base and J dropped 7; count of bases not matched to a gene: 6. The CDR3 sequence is CSARGRDRSQPQHF. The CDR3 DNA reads TGCAGTGCTAGAGGGAGGGACAGGTCCCAGCCCCAGCATTTT.

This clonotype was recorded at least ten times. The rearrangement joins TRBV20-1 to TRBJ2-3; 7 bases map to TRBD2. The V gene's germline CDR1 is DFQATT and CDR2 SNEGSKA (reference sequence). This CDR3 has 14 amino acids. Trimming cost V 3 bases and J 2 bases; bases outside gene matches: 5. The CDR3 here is CSARKGGFTDTQYF. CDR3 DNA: TGCAGTGCTAGGAAGGGAGGGTTCACAGATACGCAGTATTTT.

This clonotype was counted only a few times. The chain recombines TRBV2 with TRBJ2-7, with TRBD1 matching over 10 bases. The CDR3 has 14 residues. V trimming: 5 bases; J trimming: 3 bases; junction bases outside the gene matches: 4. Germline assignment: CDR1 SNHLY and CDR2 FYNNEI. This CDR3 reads CASSQTGGRYEQYF. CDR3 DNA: TGTGCCAGCAGTCAGACAGGGGGCCGCTACGAGCAGTACTTC.

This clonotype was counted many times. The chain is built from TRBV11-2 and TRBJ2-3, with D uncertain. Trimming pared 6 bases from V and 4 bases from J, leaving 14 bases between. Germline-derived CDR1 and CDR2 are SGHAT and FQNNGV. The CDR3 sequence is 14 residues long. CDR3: CASSPLTLPDTQYF. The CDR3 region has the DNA TGTGCCAGCAGTCCTCTGACCCTCCCAGATACGCAGTATTTT.

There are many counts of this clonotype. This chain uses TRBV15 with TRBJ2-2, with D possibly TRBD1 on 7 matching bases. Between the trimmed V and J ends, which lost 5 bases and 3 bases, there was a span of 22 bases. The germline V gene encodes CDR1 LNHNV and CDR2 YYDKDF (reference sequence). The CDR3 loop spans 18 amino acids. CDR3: CATSSWRARGEDTGELFF. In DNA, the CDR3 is TGTGCCACCAGCTCTTGGAGGGCCAGGGGGGAAGACACCGGGGAGCTGTTTTTT.

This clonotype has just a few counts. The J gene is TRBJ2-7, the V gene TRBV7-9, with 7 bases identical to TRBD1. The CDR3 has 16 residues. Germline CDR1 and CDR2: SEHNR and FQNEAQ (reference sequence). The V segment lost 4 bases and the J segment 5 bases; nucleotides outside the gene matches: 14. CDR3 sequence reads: CASSSLETGSVHEQYF. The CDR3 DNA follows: TGTGCCAGCAGCTCACTCGAGACAGGGTCGGTTCACGAGCAGTACTTC.

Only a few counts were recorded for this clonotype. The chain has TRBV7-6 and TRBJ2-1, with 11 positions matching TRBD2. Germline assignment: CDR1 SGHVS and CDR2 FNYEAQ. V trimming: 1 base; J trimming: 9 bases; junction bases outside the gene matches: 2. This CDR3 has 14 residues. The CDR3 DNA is TGTGCCAGCAGCTTAGGCGGGACTAGCGGTGAGCAGTTCTTC. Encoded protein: CASSLGGTSGEQFF.

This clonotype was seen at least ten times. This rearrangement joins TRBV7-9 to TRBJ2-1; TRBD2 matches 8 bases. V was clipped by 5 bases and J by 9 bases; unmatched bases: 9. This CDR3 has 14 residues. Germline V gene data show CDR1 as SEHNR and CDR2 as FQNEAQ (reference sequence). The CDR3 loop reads CASSPGLALSEQFF. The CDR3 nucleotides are TGTGCCAGCAGCCCCGGACTAGCTCTAAGTGAGCAGTTCTTC.

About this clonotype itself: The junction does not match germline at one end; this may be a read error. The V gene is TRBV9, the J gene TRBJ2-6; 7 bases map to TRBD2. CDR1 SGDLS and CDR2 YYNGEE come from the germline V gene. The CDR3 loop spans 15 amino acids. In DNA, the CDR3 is TGTGCCAGCAGCGTAGCTGGGGCGGGGGACAACGTCCTGACTTTC. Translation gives CASSVAGAGDNVLTF.

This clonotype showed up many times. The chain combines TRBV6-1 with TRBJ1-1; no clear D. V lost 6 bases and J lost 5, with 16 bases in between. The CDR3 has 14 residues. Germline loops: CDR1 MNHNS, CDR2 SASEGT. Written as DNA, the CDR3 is TGTGCCAGCAGCCATCCCCTCTCTGTAACTGAAGCTTTCTTT. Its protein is CASSHPLSVTEAFF.

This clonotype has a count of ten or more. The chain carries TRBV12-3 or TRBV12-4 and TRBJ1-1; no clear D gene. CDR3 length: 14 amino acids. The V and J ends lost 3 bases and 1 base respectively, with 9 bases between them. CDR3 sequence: CASSFPGRNTEAFF. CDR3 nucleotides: TGTGCCAGCAGTTTTCCAGGTAGGAACACTGAAGCTTTCTTT.

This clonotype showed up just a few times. As DNA, the CDR3 is TGTGCCAGCACCGTAGTAGCGGGAGGTAGGGATACGCAGTATTTT. It yields the protein CASTVVAGGRDTQYF. The V gene is TRBV27, the J gene TRBJ2-3; TRBD2 matches at 10 bases. The CDR3 sequence is 15 residues long. Germline CDR1 MNHEY, CDR2 SMNVEV (reference sequence). The J segment lost 6 bases and the V segment lost 7 bases, leaving 10 bases of the junction unmatched.

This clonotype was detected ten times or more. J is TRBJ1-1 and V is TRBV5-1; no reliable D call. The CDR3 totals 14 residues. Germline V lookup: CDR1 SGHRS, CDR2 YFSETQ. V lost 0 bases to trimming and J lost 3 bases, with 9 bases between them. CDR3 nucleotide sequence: TGCGCCAGCAGCTTGGATCGAGAAGACACTGAAGCTTTCTTT. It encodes CASSLDREDTEAFF.

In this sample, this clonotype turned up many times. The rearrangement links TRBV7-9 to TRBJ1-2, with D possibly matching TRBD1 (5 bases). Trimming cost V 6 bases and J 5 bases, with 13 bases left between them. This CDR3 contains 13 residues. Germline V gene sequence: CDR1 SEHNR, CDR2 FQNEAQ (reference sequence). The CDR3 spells CASSPSGGYGYTF. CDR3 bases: TGTGCCAGCAGTCCCAGTGGGGGATATGGCTACACCTTC.

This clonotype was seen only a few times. The CDR3 nucleotides are TGTGCCAGCAGTGACGCACTAGCAGCGCAGTATTTT. As protein: CASSDALAAQYF. V gene TRBV6-1 combines with J gene TRBJ2-3; D may be TRBD2 (6 bases). The germline CDR1 and CDR2 sequences are MNHNS and SASEGT. V lost 3 bases, J lost 10 bases, and 11 bases lay in between. There are 12 residues in the CDR3.

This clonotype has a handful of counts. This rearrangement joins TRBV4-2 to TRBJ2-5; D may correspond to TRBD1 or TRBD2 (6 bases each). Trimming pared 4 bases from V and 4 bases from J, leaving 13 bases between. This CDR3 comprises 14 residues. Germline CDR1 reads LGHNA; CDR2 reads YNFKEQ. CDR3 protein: CASSPGEERETQYF. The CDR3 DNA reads TGTGCCAGCAGCCCAGGGGAGGAGAGAGAGACCCAGTACTTC.

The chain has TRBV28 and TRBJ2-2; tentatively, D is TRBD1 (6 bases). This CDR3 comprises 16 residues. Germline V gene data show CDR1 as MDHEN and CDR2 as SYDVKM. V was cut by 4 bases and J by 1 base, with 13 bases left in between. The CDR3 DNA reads TGTGCCAGCAGTTCCCGGACAGAAAAGAACACCGGGGAGCTGTTTTTT. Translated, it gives CASSSRTEKNTGELFF. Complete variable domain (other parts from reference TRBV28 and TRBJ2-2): DVKVTQSSRYLVKRTGEKVFLECVQDMDHENMFWYRQDPGLGLRLIYFSYDVKMKEKGDIPEGYSVSREKKERFSLILESASTNQTSMYLCASSSRTEKNTGELFFGEGSRLTVL.

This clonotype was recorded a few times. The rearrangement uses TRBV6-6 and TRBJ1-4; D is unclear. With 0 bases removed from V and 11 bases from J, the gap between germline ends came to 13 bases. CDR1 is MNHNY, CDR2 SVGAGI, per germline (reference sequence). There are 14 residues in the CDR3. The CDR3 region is CASSYSPDPEKLFF. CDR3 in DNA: TGTGCCAGCAGTTACTCCCCCGACCCGGAGAAACTGTTTTTT.

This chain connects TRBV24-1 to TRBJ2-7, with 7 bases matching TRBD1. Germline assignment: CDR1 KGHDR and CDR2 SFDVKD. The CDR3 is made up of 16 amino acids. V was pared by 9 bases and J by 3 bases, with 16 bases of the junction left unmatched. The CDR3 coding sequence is TGTGCCACCTGCCCCAGGGGGAAAAAAAACAACTACGAGCAGTACTTC. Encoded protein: CATCPRGKKNNYEQYF.

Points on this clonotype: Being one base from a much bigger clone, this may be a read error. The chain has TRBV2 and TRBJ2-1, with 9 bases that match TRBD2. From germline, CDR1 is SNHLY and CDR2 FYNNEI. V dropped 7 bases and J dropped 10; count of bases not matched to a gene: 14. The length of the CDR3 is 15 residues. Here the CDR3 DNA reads TGTGCCAGCATTGCGGCTAGCGGGACGGTTGGAGAGCAGTTCTTC. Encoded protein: CASIAASGTVGEQFF. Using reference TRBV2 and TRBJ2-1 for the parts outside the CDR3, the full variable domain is EPEVTQTPSHQVTQMGQEVILRCVPISNHLYFYWYRQILGQKVEFLVSFYNNEISEKSEIFDDQFSVERPDGSNFTLKIRSTKLEDSAMYFCASIAASGTVGEQFFGPGTRLTVL.

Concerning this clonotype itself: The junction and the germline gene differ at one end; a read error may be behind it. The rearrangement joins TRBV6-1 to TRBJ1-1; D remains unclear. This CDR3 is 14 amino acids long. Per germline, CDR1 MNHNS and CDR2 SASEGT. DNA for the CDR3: TGTGCCAGCAGTGAAGTGGGCGCGAACACTGAATCTTTCTTT. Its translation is CASSEVGANTESFF.

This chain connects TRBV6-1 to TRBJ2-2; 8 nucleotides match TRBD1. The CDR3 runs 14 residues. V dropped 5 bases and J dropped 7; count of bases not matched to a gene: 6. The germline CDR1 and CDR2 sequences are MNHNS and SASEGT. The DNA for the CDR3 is TGTGCCAGCAGTCGAAGACAGGGGAGCGGGGAGCTGTTTTTT. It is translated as CASSRRQGSGELFF.

The CDR3 here is CAISETGELFF. CDR3 DNA sequence: TGTGCCATCAGTGAAACCGGGGAGCTGTTTTTT. The chain joins TRBV10-3 to TRBJ2-2; no reliable D call. This CDR3 is built from 11 residues. Germline V gene sequence: CDR1 ENHRY, CDR2 SYGVKD. V was pared by 3 bases and J by 5 bases, with 1 base between.

The CDR3 region is CASSQEGQNTEAFF. Written as DNA, the CDR3 is TGTGCCAGTAGTCAAGAGGGACAGAACACTGAAGCTTTCTTT. The rearrangement links TRBV19 to TRBJ1-1, with TRBD1 as a possible D gene (6 bases). Between the trimmed V and J ends, which lost 5 bases and 1 base, there was a span of 11 bases. This CDR3 is 14 amino acids long. Per germline, CDR1 LNHDA and CDR2 SQIVND (reference sequence).

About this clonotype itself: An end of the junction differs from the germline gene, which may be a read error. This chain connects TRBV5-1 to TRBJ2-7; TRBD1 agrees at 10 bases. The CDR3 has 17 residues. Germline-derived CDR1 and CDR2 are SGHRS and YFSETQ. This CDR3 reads CASSNDRGRRSSNEQYF. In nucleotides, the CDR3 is TGCGCCAGCAGCAACGACAGGGGGCGTAGATCCTCCAACGAGCAGTACTTC.

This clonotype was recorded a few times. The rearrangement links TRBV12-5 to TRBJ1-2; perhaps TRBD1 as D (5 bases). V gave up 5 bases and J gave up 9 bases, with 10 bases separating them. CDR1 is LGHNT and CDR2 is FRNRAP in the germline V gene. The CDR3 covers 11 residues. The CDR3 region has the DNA TGTGCTAGTGGTATCGGGGCGAGCTACACCTTC. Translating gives CASGIGASYTF.

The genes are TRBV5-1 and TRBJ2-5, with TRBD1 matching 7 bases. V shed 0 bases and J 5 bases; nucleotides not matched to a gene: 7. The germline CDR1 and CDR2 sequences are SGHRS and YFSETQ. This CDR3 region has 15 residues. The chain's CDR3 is CASSLEQGHPETQYF. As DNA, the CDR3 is TGCGCCAGCAGCTTGGAACAGGGGCACCCGGAGACCCAGTACTTC.

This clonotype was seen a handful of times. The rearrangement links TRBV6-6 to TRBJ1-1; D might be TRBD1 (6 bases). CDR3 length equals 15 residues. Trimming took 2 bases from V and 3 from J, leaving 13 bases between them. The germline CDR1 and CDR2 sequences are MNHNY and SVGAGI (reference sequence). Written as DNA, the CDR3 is TGTGCCAGCAGTTACGGGGCAGGGGTGTACACTGAAGCTTTCTTT. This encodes CASSYGAGVYTEAFF.